The rows below give T cell receptor beta chains drawn from one sample of a study of T cell responses to AZD1222 COVID-19 vaccine. Generated by immunoSEQ multiplex PCR, the TCRdb table keeps only in-frame clones and is missing some. The sample holds 95,000 to 100,000 clones, 80% to 90% seen once. The sample was peripheral blood, taken on day 0 of AZD1222 vaccination. These receptors originate from an adult in good health. The CDR3 runs from the conserved cysteine through the conserved F or W. A D gene is named only where the DNA matches it firmly. Only some rows state a clone size, as once, few, many or a class for expanded clones.

TRBV10-2	-	-	TRBJ2-5	TGCGCCAGCCGCTCGCCCTGGGCGGCCCGTGAGACCCAGTACTTC	CASRSPWAARETQYF
TRBV6-5	-	-	TRBJ2-7	TGTGCCAGCAGAGGGATCGACTACGAGCAGTACTTC	CASRGIDYEQYF
TRBV28	-	-	TRBJ1-5	TGTGCCAGCAGTTCCCCGGGGGGTCAGCCCCAGCATTTT	CASSSPGGQPQHF
TRBV6-5	-	-	TRBJ1-2	TGTGCCAGCAGTTACTCCCTGACAGAGGGATATGGCTACACCTTC	CASSYSLTEGYGYTF
TRBV5-1	-	-	TRBJ2-5	TGCGCCAGCAGCCCTATGGGACCTCAAGAGACCCAGTACTTC	CASSPMGPQETQYF
TRBV29-1	-	-	TRBJ2-1	TGCAGCGTTGCCGAGGGCCAACCACGGTGGCGGCCCGGGATTATGGACAATGAGCAGTTCTTC	CSVAEGQPRWRPGIMDNEQFF
TRBV7-2	-	-	TRBJ1-3	TGTGCCAGCAGCCCAGGGTTTTCCGGAAACACCATATATTTT	CASSPGFSGNTIYF
TRBV30	-	-	TRBJ1-1	TGTGCCTGGAGACGGGTGAACACTGAAGCTTTCTTT	CAWRRVNTEAFF
TRBV11-3	-	once	TRBJ2-7	TGTGCCAGCAGCCCCGGTCCAGGGAGAAACCACGAGCAGTACTTC	CASSPGPGRNHEQYF
TRBV10-3	-	-	TRBJ2-5	TGTGCCATCAGTGACGGACAGATGTACCAAGAGACCCAGTACTTC	CAISDGQMYQETQYF
TRBV30	-	-	TRBJ1-1	TGTGCCTGGAGAGCGGCCGGGATGACTGAAGCTTTCTTT	CAWRAAGMTEAFF
TRBV28	TRBD1	-	TRBJ1-1	TGTGCCAGCACCCCGTCGGGGACAGGGGGTATGGGAGCTTTCTTT	CASTPSGTGGMGAFF
TRBV5-4	-	-	TRBJ2-3	TGTGCCAGCAGCTCGCCCGGGGGCACAGATACGCAGTATTTT	CASSSPGGTDTQYF
TRBV11-2	TRBD1	-	TRBJ1-6	TGTGCCAGCAGACCTACAGGGGAGGCGGCACCCCTCCACTTT	CASRPTGEAAPLHF
TRBV6-5	TRBD1	-	TRBJ1-2	TGTGCCAGCAGTAGGGGACAGTACTATGGCTACACCTTC	CASSRGQYYGYTF
TRBV9	TRBD1	-	TRBJ2-7	TGTGCCAGCAGCGAAGGACAGGGGTCAATTTACGAGCAGTACTTC	CASSEGQGSIYEQYF
TRBV25-1	TRBD1	-	TRBJ1-6	TGTGCCAGCGGACGGACAGGGCTGAATTCACCCCTCCACTTT	CASGRTGLNSPLHF
TRBV6-5	-	-	TRBJ1-1	TGTGCCAGCAGTTCCCCCTGGGGGGCCCCTGAAGCTTTCTTT	CASSSPWGAPEAFF
TRBV23-1	-	-	TRBJ2-6	TGCGCCAGCAGCGGGGCTAGGAGGAGTTCTGGGGCCAACGTCCTGACTTTC	CASSGARRSSGANVLTF
TRBV18	-	-	TRBJ1-2	TGTGCCAGCTCACCGGGAGAGACCCGGACGGCTGGCTACACCTTC	CASSPGETRTAGYTF
TRBV5-5	-	-	TRBJ2-1	TGTGCCAGCAGCTTTCTAGGAGTCAGCGGTGAGCAGTTCTTC	CASSFLGVSGEQFF
TRBV19	-	-	TRBJ1-1	TGTGCCAGTAGTTATGGCAGCGGGCGCACTGAAGCTTTCTTT	CASSYGSGRTEAFF
TRBV28	-	-	TRBJ1-2	TGTGCCAGCAGTCCCTTTAAGTCGGGCTACACCTTC	CASSPFKSGYTF
TRBV28	TRBD2	-	TRBJ2-3	TGTGCCAGCAGTCCGTCAGGGACTAGTGGGATTGGTACAGATACGCAGTATTTT	CASSPSGTSGIGTDTQYF
TRBV19	-	-	TRBJ1-2	TGTGCCAGTGCTCAAGCAGCAGGGGCCGTTGGCTACACCTTC	CASAQAAGAVGYTF
TRBV7-8	TRBD1	-	TRBJ2-3	TGTGCCAGCAGCTTAGATAGGGGGCGAGGAGATACGCAGTATTTT	CASSLDRGRGDTQYF
TRBV7-9	-	-	TRBJ2-1	TGTGCCAGCAGCCCGATCGACAATGAGCAGTTCTTC	CASSPIDNEQFF
TRBV5-6	TRBD1	-	TRBJ1-6	TGTGCCAGCAGAGCCGGGACAGGCTCCTATAATTCACCCCTCCACTTT	CASRAGTGSYNSPLHF
TRBV5-1	-	-	TRBJ2-5	TGCGCCAGCAGCTTGGGGGGTATAGGGGAGACCCAGTACTTC	CASSLGGIGETQYF
TRBV19	-	few	TRBJ2-1	TGTGCCAGTAGTCGGCTTGTAGGAATCAATGAGCAGTTCTTC	CASSRLVGINEQFF
TRBV7-2	TRBD2	-	TRBJ2-1	TGTGCCAGCAGCTTAAAGGGTAGCGGGGGGGCGAATGAGCAGTTCTTC	CASSLKGSGGANEQFF
TRBV19	-	-	TRBJ1-5	TGTGCCGGTGGGACACATAGCAATCAGCCCCAGCATTTT	CAGGTHSNQPQHF
TRBV2	-	-	TRBJ2-3	TGTGCCAGCAGTGAAGCGCTTTTGAAATCAGATACGCAGTATTTT	CASSEALLKSDTQYF
TRBV6-5	TRBD1	-	TRBJ2-1	TGTGCCAGCACCCCAGACGGACAGGCCAATGAGCAGTTCTTC	CASTPDGQANEQFF
TRBV7-9	-	-	TRBJ2-2	TGTGCCAGCAGTGTGAGAGCAGGGAACACCGGGGAGCTGTTTTTT	CASSVRAGNTGELFF
TRBV29-1	-	-	TRBJ1-2	TGCAGCGTCGGCACAGAATCTAACTATGGCTACACCTTC	CSVGTESNYGYTF
TRBV2	-	-	TRBJ1-3	TGTGCCAGCAGCGTGGAGGAGGGGCTGACTGGAAACACCATATATTTT	CASSVEEGLTGNTIYF